A selection of T cell receptor beta chains follows, all from one sample in a study of robustness of blood B and T cell sequencing. One entry per CDR3 protein results from TCRdb running MiXCR on the PCR reads. The data show approximately 3,600 distinct CDR3 sequences, with roughly 54% seen just once and 20% to 30% held by the top ten. Sequenced sample: peripheral blood. The receptor source for this set is a human donor in good health. CDR3s include the opening cysteine and the closing phenylalanine or tryptophan. The order of the fields is J gene, D gene, clone size, V gene, CDR3 DNA, CDR3 protein. A D gene is named only where the DNA matches it firmly. Size is omitted from some rows. Given values are once, few, many or a class for expanded clones.

j_gene: TRBJ1-2; d_gene: NA; abundance: once; v_gene: TRBV21-1; CDR3nt: TGTGCCAGCAGCCCCCGGACAGGGAATGGCTACACCTTC; CDR3aa: CASSPRTGNGYTF
j_gene: TRBJ1-2; d_gene: TRBD1; abundance: NA; v_gene: TRBV15; CDR3nt: TGTGCCACCAGCAGCCGGGACAGGCCCACCTATGGCTACACCTTC; CDR3aa: CATSSRDRPTYGYTF
j_gene: TRBJ2-4; d_gene: NA; abundance: NA; v_gene: TRBV29-1; CDR3nt: TGCAGCGTTGGGATGGGGAGTGGGGCCAAAAACATTCAGTACTTC; CDR3aa: CSVGMGSGAKNIQYF
j_gene: TRBJ1-2; d_gene: NA; abundance: few; v_gene: TRBV29-1; CDR3nt: TGCAGCGTTGCGGGCATCAACTATGGCTACACCTTC; CDR3aa: CSVAGINYGYTF
j_gene: TRBJ1-3; d_gene: TRBD1; abundance: NA; v_gene: TRBV19; CDR3nt: TGTGCCAGCCAAGACAGGGGGTGGAACACCATATATTTT; CDR3aa: CASQDRGWNTIYF
j_gene: TRBJ2-7; d_gene: TRBD1; abundance: NA; v_gene: TRBV2; CDR3nt: TGTGCCAGCAGTGTAAGTGGACAGGGGTCTTACTTCACATCCTACGAGCAGTACTTC; CDR3aa: CASSVSGQGSYFTSYEQYF
j_gene: TRBJ2-7; d_gene: TRBD1; abundance: NA; v_gene: TRBV2; CDR3nt: TGTGCCAGCGTCCGACAGGGGGCTGTCGAGCAGTACTTC; CDR3aa: CASVRQGAVEQYF
j_gene: TRBJ2-1; d_gene: NA; abundance: NA; v_gene: TRBV29-1; CDR3nt: TGCAGCCTTATGGGGGGCGCCTACAATGAGCAGTTCTTC; CDR3aa: CSLMGGAYNEQFF
j_gene: TRBJ2-1; d_gene: NA; abundance: once; v_gene: TRBV12-3/TRBV12-4; CDR3nt: TGTGCCAGCAGGGGTAACAATGAGCAGTTCTTC; CDR3aa: CASRGNNEQFF
j_gene: TRBJ2-1; d_gene: TRBD2; abundance: NA; v_gene: TRBV6-2/TRBV6-3; CDR3nt: TGTGCCAGCCTAGCTTATGGGGTTCGGGGGGAAAATGAGCAGTTCTTC; CDR3aa: CASLAYGVRGENEQFF
j_gene: TRBJ1-3; d_gene: NA; abundance: NA; v_gene: TRBV27; CDR3nt: TGTGCCAGCAGTTTATCATTTTTTGAAGCGACCTCTGGAAACACCATATATTTT; CDR3aa: CASSLSFFEATSGNTIYF
j_gene: TRBJ1-2; d_gene: NA; abundance: NA; v_gene: TRBV5-1; CDR3nt: TGCGCCAGCAGCTTGAGTGGGGGGACCGACTATGGCTACACCTTC; CDR3aa: CASSLSGGTDYGYTF
j_gene: TRBJ1-1; d_gene: NA; abundance: few; v_gene: TRBV11-2; CDR3nt: TGTGCCAGCAGCTTAGGGACGAACACTGAAGCTTTCTTT; CDR3aa: CASSLGTNTEAFF
j_gene: TRBJ2-2; d_gene: NA; abundance: NA; v_gene: TRBV28; CDR3nt: TGTGCCAGCAGTTTGACAAGTTCCGGGGAGCTGTTTTTT; CDR3aa: CASSLTSSGELFF